This TCR beta chain came from a study of T cells in tuberculosis. Study results and limitations: GMM-specific TCRs were nearer to active tuberculosis alpha repertoires, suggesting expansion. Shorter CDR3-alpha in active tuberculosis partly drove smaller distances.

Time point in this sample: new active TB diagnosis, blood taken before or within 7 days of starting treatment. Method: immunoSEQ multiplex PCR; TCRdb's copy keeps in-frame clones and lacks some. The sample lists roughly 30,000 clones; about 83% were seen once. In its sample, this clone was seen a few times. Its target is unknown. V dropped 3 bases and J dropped 2 bases, with 10 bases sitting between them. Germline CDR1 is SQVTM and CDR2 is ANQGSEA. The CDR3 is 13 residues long. The TCR was taken from an adult with tuberculosis. The rearrangement uses TRBV29-1 and TRBJ2-5, with D maybe TRBD2 (6 bases). The material was PBMCs, obtained at tuberculosis diagnosis. CDR3 in DNA: TGCAGCGTTGACGGGGGTCTACAAGAGACCCAGTACTTC. Protein: CSVDGGLQETQYF.